This TCR beta chain was sequenced during a study of persistence of HIV-infected CD4 T cells. Findings and limits, study-wide: Bulk TCR data could not be restricted to HIV-1-infected CMV-responding cells. Antigen-responding cells were enriched for degenerate expanded CDR3beta sequences.

An overlapping HIV-1 Gag peptide pool stimulated these cells at 0.85 to 1 ug/peptide/mL. CD4+ T cells upregulating both CD40 ligand and CD69 were sorted as responding cells. Undetectable plasma HIV-1 RNA below 50 copies/mL lasted at least 4 years. Unmatched junction bases numbered 4, after V lost 6 bases and J lost 0 bases. The CDR3 totals 15 residues. Germline CDR1 reads LNHDA; CDR2 reads SQIVND (reference sequence). The immunoSEQ assay was version 4, run in survey mode. Produced via immunoSEQ multiplex PCR; TCRdb's table is partial and in-frame only. The profile covers about 32,000 clones, with less than 75% appearing a single time and roughly 1.4% taken by the ten largest. Turning to this clone: As yet, its antigen is unknown. Other DNA sequences in this specimen translate into the identical CDR3.

This rearrangement joins TRBV19 to TRBJ2-7; TRBD1 matches at 11 bases. Sequences were derived from CD4+ T cells sorted from PBMCs after roughly 17-hour stimulation, sampled from a patient who received antiretroviral therapy. The source of this sequence is an adult man with HIV who was CMV-seropositive. The CDR3 sequence: CASSSGTGGSYEQYF. The DNA for the CDR3 is TGTGCCAGTAGCTCCGGGACAGGGGGCTCCTACGAGCAGTACTTC.